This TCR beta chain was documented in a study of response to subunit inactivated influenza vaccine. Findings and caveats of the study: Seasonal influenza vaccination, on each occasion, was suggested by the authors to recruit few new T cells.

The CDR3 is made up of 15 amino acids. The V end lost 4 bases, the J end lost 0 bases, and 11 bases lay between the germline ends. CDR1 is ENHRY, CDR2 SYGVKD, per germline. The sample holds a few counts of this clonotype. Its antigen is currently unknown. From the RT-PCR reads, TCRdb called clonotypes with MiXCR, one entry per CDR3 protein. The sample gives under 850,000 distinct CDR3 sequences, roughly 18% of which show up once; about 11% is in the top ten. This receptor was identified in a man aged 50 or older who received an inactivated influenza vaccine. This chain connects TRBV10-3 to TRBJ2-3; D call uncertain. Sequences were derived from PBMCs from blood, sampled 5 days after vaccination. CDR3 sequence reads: CAISVGQASTDTQYF. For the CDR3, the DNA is TGTGCCATCAGTGTAGGGCAGGCGAGCACAGATACGCAGTATTTT.